The 9 T cell receptor beta chains below all came from one sample that was sequenced in a study of human T cells and chemical hapten exposure. TCRdb reprocessed the RACE reads via MiXCR and lists one record per CDR3 protein. Found here are approximately 340,000 distinct CDR3 sequences, approximately 6.3% of them singletons; the top ten hold 7% to 10%. The time point here: patch test 1, 2 weeks after DPC sensitization. Specified treatment: therapeutic diphenylcyclopropenone sensitization with weekly scalp DPC. The material was whole blood, obtained in connection with sensitization to the hapten diphenylcyclopropenone (DPC). These receptors were obtained from a woman aged 18-30 years with alopecia areata. Some clones in this sample may be carry-over from other donors' samples.

This chain joins TRBV20-1 and TRBJ2-1; TRBD2 agrees at 10 bases. CDR3 length: 14 residues. CDR1 DFQATT and CDR2 SNEGSKA come from the germline V gene (reference sequence). The ends lost 3 bases at V and 9 bases at J; junction bases unmatched: 8. In DNA form, the CDR3 reads TGCAGTGCTAGCGGGCTAGCGGGGGCCCTTGAGCAGTTCTTC. It yields the protein CSASGLAGALEQFF.

J is TRBJ2-6 and V is TRBV18; the match to TRBD1 covers 10 bases. V was pared by 0 bases and J by 2 bases, with 4 bases of the junction left unmatched. The V gene's germline CDR1 is KGHSH and CDR2 LQKENI. CDR3 length equals 18 residues. CDR3 DNA sequence: TGTGCCAGCTCACCACCGGGACAGGGGTTTACTGGGGCCAACGTCCTGACTTTC. This gives the protein CASSPPGQGFTGANVLTF.

The table lists this clonotype with many counts. The V and J genes are TRBV5-5 and TRBJ2-2; D uncertain. Trimming removed 1 base at V and 6 bases at J, with 4 bases between. Germline lookup yields CDR1 SGHKS and CDR2 YYEKEE (reference sequence). The CDR3 totals 12 residues. CDR3 region: CASSLRSGELFF. The CDR3 coding sequence is TGTGCCAGCAGCTTGAGATCCGGGGAGCTGTTTTTT.

This clonotype was picked up many times. This rearrangement joins TRBV20-1 to TRBJ1-1; D call uncertain. V shed 2 bases and J shed 3 bases, with 7 bases lying between them. The germline gives CDR1 DFQATT, CDR2 SNEGSKA (reference sequence). The CDR3 sequence is 12 residues long. The CDR3 bases are TGCAGTGCTAGATTAAGCGACACTGAAGCTTTCTTT. It specifies CSARLSDTEAFF.

This clonotype was counted only a few times. V usage is TRBV6-5 and J usage is TRBJ2-6; 7 bases match TRBD1. The CDR3 extends over 20 amino acids. Germline CDR1 is MNHEY and CDR2 is SVGAGI. Germline trimming cut 4 bases from V and 4 bases from J; bases unmatched to any gene: 19. CDR3 coding DNA: TGTGCCAGCAGTTGGGGGTCGGACAGGAGAAATCCGGGAGGGGCCAACGTCCTGACTTTC. This sequence encodes CASSWGSDRRNPGGANVLTF.

This clonotype has a handful of counts. V is TRBV7-2 and J is TRBJ2-5, with TRBD1 matching over 7 bases. V lost 5 bases to trimming and J lost 0 bases; unmatched junction nucleotides: 6. Germline V gives CDR1 SGHTA, CDR2 FQGNSA. CDR3 length: 15 residues. CDR3 DNA: TGTGCCAGCAGCAGTAGCAGGGGGTACCAAGAGACCCAGTACTTC. Its protein is CASSSSRGYQETQYF.

The chain joins TRBV20-1 to TRBJ2-7; D is perhaps TRBD1 (5 bases). The CDR3 spans 16 residues. Germline V gene sequence: CDR1 DFQATT, CDR2 SNEGSKA (reference sequence). With 2 bases removed from V and 1 base from J, the gap between germline ends came to 18 bases. CDR3 protein: CSARSLRQIQSYEQYF. The CDR3 coding sequence is TGCAGTGCTAGATCCCTCCGACAGATCCAATCCTACGAGCAGTACTTC.

This clonotype was counted many times. The chain joins TRBV6-5 to TRBJ2-5, with a weak D call TRBD2 (7 bases). V gave up 4 bases and J gave up 4 bases, with 13 bases separating them. Germline V CDR1 and CDR2: MNHEY, SVGAGI. This CDR3 comprises 14 residues. The CDR3 reads CASSSPGGGETQYF. In nucleotides, the CDR3 is TGTGCCAGCAGTTCCCCGGGGGGCGGAGAGACCCAGTACTTC.

This rearrangement joins TRBV7-2 to TRBJ2-3; the D is unclear. Germline V CDR1 and CDR2: SGHTA, FQGNSA. Trimming removed 5 bases at V and 4 bases at J, with 10 bases between. The CDR3 runs to 13 residues. The CDR3 sequence is CASSPSLSDTQYF. The CDR3 region has the DNA TGTGCCAGCAGCCCGAGCTTGTCAGATACGCAGTATTTT.